This TCR beta chain originates from a study of blood T cell repertoires in COVID-19. Study-level information: Researchers got acute and convalescent COVID-19 samples from the United States, Italy and Spain. T cells, B-cell-depleted T cells, or PBMCs supplied cDNA or gDNA.

Per the original methods: For nucleated cells, counts were estimated from reference gene primer amplification. Some clones are missing from TCRdb's copy, which holds only in-frame ones; the method was immunoSEQ multiplex PCR. V and J calls and clone size are as listed in that table; D and trimming were resolved from the DNA. Among about 670,000 clones listed, just under 90% were seen once. The CDR3 has 12 residues. Germline V gene lookup returns CDR1 SQVTM and CDR2 ANQGSEA. Regarding this clone: One end of the junction fails to match germline, which may point to a read error.

J is TRBJ2-7 and V is TRBV29-1, with D possibly TRBD2 on 6 matching bases. The sample comprised peripheral blood. The TCR originated in a woman under 30 with acute or convalescent COVID-19. The CDR3 spells CSVETLGTGRIF. CDR3 nucleotides: TGCAGCGTTGAAACCCTCGGGACTGGGAGGATCTTC.